This passage covers 28 T cell receptor beta chains from one sample sequenced in a study of blood T cells in healthy people across ages. Combining a sample-barcoded 5' primer with a J-beta primer mix, a second PCR ran for about 6 to 11 cycles. TCRdb processed the 5' RACE reads anew with MiXCR; each CDR3 protein has one entry. The data show about 1.8 million distinct CDR3 sequences, 49% seen once. Sequenced input: blood. These receptors were collected from a woman between 35 and 50 years old in good health.

The rearrangement uses TRBV4-3 and TRBJ2-3, with TRBD2 matching over 9 bases. The CDR3 contains 17 residues. The germline CDR1 and CDR2 sequences are LGHNA and YSLEER. V trimming: 1 base; J trimming: 7 bases; junction bases outside the gene matches: 12. The CDR3 loop reads CASSQAGSGGLTNTQYF. The DNA for the CDR3 is TGCGCCAGCAGCCAAGCGGGTAGCGGGGGCCTCACTAATACGCAGTATTTT.

In this sample, this clonotype turned up a few times. J is TRBJ2-5 and V is TRBV10-3; 8 nucleotides align to TRBD2. The CDR3 covers 16 residues. Germline V gene data show CDR1 as ENHRY and CDR2 as SYGVKD. The V segment lost 3 bases and the J segment 4 bases; nucleotides outside the gene matches: 10. CDR3 sequence (DNA): TGTGCCATCAGTGAAACCGAGACGGGAGGGGGAGAGACCCAGTACTTC. Amino acid sequence: CAISETETGGGETQYF.

The chain uses TRBV25-1 and TRBJ2-5; 7 nucleotides agree with TRBD1. Per the germline V gene, CDR1 is MGHDK and CDR2 is SYGVNS. The CDR3 is made up of 16 amino acids. The V and J ends lost 4 bases and 3 bases, in that order; junction bases with no gene match: 11. CDR3 in DNA: TGTGCCAGCAGTGCCGAGTGGGGGCAGGGGGAAGAGACCCAGTACTTC. This encodes CASSAEWGQGEETQYF. Full variable domain (rest looked up from reference TRBV25-1 and TRBJ2-5): EADIYQTPRYLVIGTGKKITLECSQTMGHDKMYWYQQDPGMELHLIHYSYGVNSTEKGDLSSESTVSRIRTEHFPLTLESARPSHTSQYLCASSAEWGQGEETQYFGPGTRLLVL.

Of note for this clonotype: Without the conserved terminal phenylalanine or tryptophan, this CDR3 likely stems from a read error. The rearrangement links TRBV7-8 to TRBJ2-7, with D perhaps TRBD1 or TRBD2 (5 bases each). The CDR3 sequence is 16 residues long. The germline V gene encodes CDR1 SGHVS and CDR2 FQNEAQ. With 4 bases removed from V and 3 bases from J, the gap between germline ends came to 19 bases. CDR3 amino acids: CASSSSPRDLGYEQYS. CDR3 DNA: TGTGCCAGCAGCTCAAGCCCCCGGGACCTGGGCTACGAGCAGTACTCC.

V usage is TRBV25-1 and J usage is TRBJ2-5; 7 bases are a match to TRBD1. This CDR3 is 15 amino acids long. Trimming took 4 bases from V and 5 from J; bases not matched to a gene: 10. The germline V gene encodes CDR1 MGHDK and CDR2 SYGVNS. The CDR3 nucleotides are TGTGCCAGCAGTGGGACAGGCAGTAAAGCGGAGACCCAGTACTTC. This codes for CASSGTGSKAETQYF.

This clonotype was recorded a few times. This chain joins TRBV7-2 and TRBJ2-7; a possible D gene is TRBD1 (6 bases). Trimming cost V 6 bases and J 2 bases, with 14 bases left between them. Looked up from germline, CDR1 is SGHTA and CDR2 is FQGNSA. The CDR3 extends over 14 amino acids. CDR3 nucleotides: TGTGCCAGCAGATCGGGACAAACCGCCTACGAGCAGTACTTC. Protein sequence: CASRSGQTAYEQYF.

A note on this clonotype: Germline and junction disagree at one end, which may indicate a read error. The CDR3 DNA reads as TGTGCCAGCAGCTTAGTTACAGGGGGCAAACAGCCCCAGCATTTT. Its translation: CASSLVTGGKQPQHF. The chain is built from TRBV7-2 and TRBJ1-5, with TRBD1 identical over 9 bases. CDR3 length equals 15 residues. Germline assignment: CDR1 SGHTA and CDR2 FQGNSA.

V usage is TRBV20-1 and J usage is TRBJ2-7; 9 bases line up with TRBD2. The CDR3 sequence is 13 residues long. The germline V gene has CDR1 DFQATT and CDR2 SNEGSKA (reference sequence). Germline trimming cut 6 bases from V and 6 bases from J; bases unmatched to any gene: 9. Here the CDR3 reads CSASGLAASEQYF. The CDR3 DNA follows: TGCAGTGCCTCGGGACTAGCCGCGAGCGAGCAGTACTTC.

The V and J genes are TRBV6-2 or TRBV6-3 and TRBJ2-1, with 8 bases matching TRBD2. This CDR3 spans 14 amino acids. Germline V CDR1 and CDR2: MNHEY, SVGEGT. V gave up 2 bases and J gave up 5 bases; unmatched junction bases: 2. The CDR3 sequence is CASSYQRGHNEQFF. Here the CDR3 DNA reads TGTGCCAGCAGTTACCAGCGGGGGCACAATGAGCAGTTCTTC.

The J gene is TRBJ2-3, the V gene TRBV27, with D perhaps matching TRBD1 (6 bases). CDR1 and CDR2 (germline): MNHEY, SMNVEV (reference sequence). With 10 bases removed from V and 0 bases from J, the gap between germline ends came to 11 bases. There are 13 residues in the CDR3. The CDR3 bases are TGTGCCACCGGACAGCTTAGCACAGATACGCAGTATTTT. This codes for CATGQLSTDTQYF.

The chain joins TRBV18 to TRBJ2-7, with 8 bases identical to TRBD2. V was pared by 8 bases and J by 12 bases, with 15 bases of the junction left unmatched. Germline assignment: CDR1 KGHSH and CDR2 LQKENI. The CDR3 covers 13 residues. The CDR3 DNA follows: TGTGCCAGCGAAGCGGGGGAACAAGAGAGCCTGTACTTC. This encodes CASEAGEQESLYF.

The chain carries TRBV7-6 and TRBJ2-7, with TRBD1 matching over 8 bases. CDR1 and CDR2 from the germline V gene are SGHVS and FNYEAQ. V dropped 1 base and J dropped 6; count of bases not matched to a gene: 11. The CDR3 runs to 16 residues. CDR3 sequence (DNA): TGTGCCAGCAGCTTAGTTAGTACAGGGGGAATGAGCGAGCAGTACTTC. Protein sequence: CASSLVSTGGMSEQYF.

The chain is built from TRBV29-1 and TRBJ2-5; 10 bases are a match to TRBD2. CDR1 SQVTM and CDR2 ANQGSEA come from the germline V gene. This CDR3 spans 15 amino acids. V shed 0 bases, J shed 7 bases, and the junction held 8 bases outside the gene matches. The CDR3 loop is CSVEESGGGLGTQYF. The CDR3 DNA follows: TGCAGCGTTGAAGAAAGCGGGGGGGGCTTAGGGACCCAGTACTTC.

This clonotype was counted only a few times. The chain uses TRBV4-1 and TRBJ2-5; D gene unclear. Germline V gives CDR1 MGHRA, CDR2 YSYEKL. CDR3 size: 20 residues. The V and J ends lost 0 bases and 5 bases respectively, with 28 bases between them. The DNA of the CDR3 is TGCGCCAGCAGCCAAGATCCTCACGTTCGTGGACGTATGGAAAGGGAGACCCAGTACTTC. Its protein is CASSQDPHVRGRMERETQYF.

The gene calls are TRBV27 and TRBJ2-7, with 7 bases lining up with TRBD1. Germline trimming cut 5 bases from V and 12 bases from J; bases unmatched to any gene: 10. Germline assignment: CDR1 MNHEY and CDR2 SMNVEV (reference sequence). This CDR3 has 12 residues. This CDR3 reads CASSLRQGALYF. The CDR3 nucleotides are TGTGCCAGCAGTCTCCGACAGGGCGCGCTGTACTTC.

This chain connects TRBV6-5 to TRBJ1-3; 10 nucleotides match TRBD1. The CDR3 totals 17 residues. In germline, CDR1 is MNHEY, CDR2 SVGAGI. The V segment lost 0 bases and the J segment 0 bases; nucleotides outside the gene matches: 2. The CDR3 DNA follows: TGTGCCAGCAGTTACTCGAGGACAGGGGGCTCTGGAAACACCATATATTTT. As protein: CASSYSRTGGSGNTIYF.

J is TRBJ1-5 and V is TRBV2; no firm D call. The CDR3 sequence is 15 residues long. The V and J ends lost 6 bases and 0 bases respectively, with 12 bases between them. Germline CDR1 SNHLY, CDR2 FYNNEI. The chain's CDR3 is CASRPRRDSNQPQHF. CDR3 in DNA: TGTGCCAGCAGGCCTCGACGGGATAGCAATCAGCCCCAGCATTTT.

This clonotype has just a few counts. The chain combines TRBV6-5 with TRBJ2-5, with D tentatively TRBD2 (5 bases). The CDR3 loop spans 15 amino acids. The V and J ends lost 7 bases and 2 bases respectively, with 17 bases between them. CDR1 is MNHEY, CDR2 SVGAGI, per germline. In DNA, the CDR3 is TGTGCCAGCACCAACGCCGGACTGCGGCAAGAGACCCAGTACTTC. Encoded protein: CASTNAGLRQETQYF.

The rearrangement links TRBV7-6 to TRBJ2-1, with 7 nucleotides matching TRBD1. Unmatched junction bases numbered 7, after V lost 0 bases and J lost 5 bases. The germline gives CDR1 SGHVS, CDR2 FNYEAQ. CDR3 length: 16 residues. Here the CDR3 reads CASSLAEGARNNEQFF. The CDR3, as DNA: TGTGCCAGCAGCTTAGCTGAGGGGGCGCGAAACAATGAGCAGTTCTTC.

This clonotype was recorded once. The chain carries TRBV6-1 and TRBJ2-7, with D possibly matching TRBD2 (6 bases). The germline V gene encodes CDR1 MNHNS and CDR2 SASEGT. This CDR3 has 14 amino acids. CDR3 DNA: TGTGTCTCGAGGAGGGGCCCTGAGACCTACGAGCAGTACTTC. Translation: CVSRRGPETYEQYF.

This clonotype was observed a single time. The chain links TRBV6-5 to TRBJ1-2, with D tentatively TRBD1 (5 bases). CDR3 length: 17 amino acids. V was clipped by 0 bases and J by 0 bases, with 14 bases between them. CDR1 and CDR2 (germline): MNHEY, SVGAGI. For the CDR3, the DNA is TGTGCCAGCAGTTACTCGGGACTAGGGGCGACTAACTATGGCTACACCTTC. Protein sequence: CASSYSGLGATNYGYTF.

For the CDR3, the DNA is TGTGCCAGCAGCTTCAGGGGGCGCTCGTCGGAAGCTTTCTTT. Encoded protein: CASSFRGRSSEAFF. This chain connects TRBV7-2 to TRBJ1-1; 8 bases are a match to TRBD1. The germline gives CDR1 SGHTA, CDR2 FQGNSA. V was pared by 3 bases and J by 8 bases, with 8 bases of the junction left unmatched. This CDR3 has 14 amino acids.

The chain joins TRBV29-1 to TRBJ2-1; TRBD2 aligns across 11 bases. The CDR3 has 16 amino acids. Unmatched junction bases numbered 8, after V lost 3 bases and J lost 4 bases. The germline V gene has CDR1 SQVTM and CDR2 ANQGSEA. CDR3 in amino acids: CSVDGSGGATYNEQFF. Here the CDR3 DNA reads TGCAGCGTTGATGGTAGCGGGGGGGCGACATACAATGAGCAGTTCTTC.

This clonotype has only a few counts. The rearrangement uses TRBV5-1 and TRBJ2-7; possibly TRBD1 or TRBD2 for D (5 bases each). Trimming shortened V by 0 bases and J by 2 bases, and 18 bases separated the two germline ends. The CDR3 sequence is 17 residues long. CDR1 is SGHRS, CDR2 YFSETQ, per germline. The CDR3 nucleotides are TGCGCCAGCAGCTTGGCCGGGAACCGGGACGCGCCCTACGAGCAGTACTTC. Translating gives CASSLAGNRDAPYEQYF.

The count of this clonotype is one. The CDR3 here is CASSRNGGGQPQHF. DNA for the CDR3: TGTGCCAGCAGTCGAAACGGGGGCGGACAGCCCCAGCATTTT. The chain joins TRBV7-2 to TRBJ1-5, with D possibly matching TRBD1 (6 bases). The V and J ends lost 6 bases and 7 bases respectively, with 16 bases between them. Germline V CDR1 and CDR2: SGHTA, FQGNSA. The CDR3 totals 14 residues.

The rearrangement joins TRBV7-2 to TRBJ2-1; weak D call: TRBD1 (5 bases). This CDR3 region has 14 residues. V was cut by 4 bases and J by 3 bases, with 10 bases left in between. Per the germline V gene, CDR1 is SGHTA and CDR2 is FQGNSA. The CDR3 DNA is TGTGCCAGCAGCTCGCGACAGAGCTACAATGAGCAGTTCTTC. As protein: CASSSRQSYNEQFF.

The CDR3 sequence: CATSAMRGTQYF. CDR3 bases: TGTGCCACCAGCGCGATGAGGGGTACGCAGTATTTT. V is TRBV24-1 and J is TRBJ2-3; D may match TRBD1 or TRBD2 (5 bases each). This CDR3 is built from 12 residues. The germline CDR1 and CDR2 sequences are KGHDR and SFDVKD. V shed 7 bases and J shed 8 bases, with 12 bases lying between them.

This clonotype was seen more than once but under ten times. The rearrangement uses TRBV27 and TRBJ2-1; D unclear. The CDR3 loop spans 10 amino acids. Looked up from germline, CDR1 is MNHEY and CDR2 is SMNVEV (reference sequence). The V gene lost 10 bases and the J gene lost 12 bases, with 13 bases spanning the gap. The CDR3 coding sequence is TGTGCCACCGGGCCCTTGGGGCAGTTCTTC. This gives the protein CATGPLGQFF.